The T cell receptor (beta chain) under discussion was sequenced for a study of CD8+ T cells in alopecia areata. Reverse transcribed after extraction, RNA yielded cDNA as the sequencing template. The protocol was immunoSEQ multiplex PCR, while the TCRdb copy is restricted to in-frame clones and leaves out a portion. The sample offers 15,000 to 20,000 clones and no singletons, the top ten holding roughly 31%. Per the germline V gene, CDR1 is FNHDT and CDR2 is SITEND (reference sequence). This CDR3 has 15 amino acids. The pooled cutaneous lymph node cells were sorted using several markers (CD4, CD8alpha, NKG2D, NKG2ACE and others). The table lists this clone with a few counts. At residue 12, the DNA translation does not agree with TCRdb's protein; the protein displayed here is the one encoded by the DNA. Mouse gene names and germline throughout. The read terminates 3 residues ahead of where the CDR3 ends, so the germline J gene completes it.

The chain couples TRBV19 to TRBJ1-3; a possible D gene is TRBD1 (5 bases). Sequenced sample: CD8+ T cells sorted from a lymph node. The receptor comes from a C3H/HeJ mouse with alopecia areata. As its MHC haplotype, the strain has H2-k. The CDR3 loop reads CASSIGGLSGDTLYF. Partial CDR3 DNA: TGTGCCAGCAGTATTGGGGGTCTTTCTGGAGATACG.